The 16 T cell receptor beta chains given below trace back to one sample, sequenced in a study of identical twins. MiXCR was run by TCRdb on the 5' RACE reads, yielding one entry per CDR3 protein. The sample gives 200,000 to 250,000 distinct CDR3 sequences, 7.5% of which show up once; less than 6.5% is in the top ten. These same data were also listed under a study on yellow fever vaccine responses in identical twins.

Sequenced input: CD8+ T cells sorted from blood. The receptors derive from a woman under 30 in good health.

The J gene is TRBJ2-5, the V gene TRBV5-1, with no clear D. V lost 3 bases and J lost 2, with 14 bases in between. The germline CDR1 and CDR2 sequences are SGHRS and YFSETQ. The CDR3 spans 15 residues. CDR3 sequence: CASSWAGLGQETQYF. Written as DNA, the CDR3 is TGCGCCAGCAGCTGGGCCGGGCTAGGGCAAGAGACCCAGTACTTC.

The J gene is TRBJ2-7, the V gene TRBV28; 7 nucleotides match TRBD1. CDR1 is MDHEN and CDR2 is SYDVKM in the germline V gene. After removal of 7 bases from V and 3 bases from J, the junction contained 6 bases not matched to a gene. The length of the CDR3 is 13 residues. The CDR3 loop is CASTPRQGYEQYV. CDR3 coding DNA: TGTGCCAGCACCCCAAGACAGGGCTACGAGCAGTACGTC.

This clonotype was observed many times. The chain is built from TRBV7-8 and TRBJ1-5; D might be TRBD1 (6 bases). CDR1 and CDR2 from the germline V gene are SGHVS and FQNEAQ. V was trimmed by 5 bases and J by 5 bases, leaving 16 bases between them. The CDR3 extends over 15 amino acids. The CDR3 region has the DNA TGTGCCAGCAGCACATCGACAGGAAAGGATCAGCCCCAGCATTTT. This encodes CASSTSTGKDQPQHF. Using reference TRBV7-8 and TRBJ1-5 for the parts outside the CDR3, the full variable domain is GAGVSQSPRYKVAKRGQDVALRCDPISGHVSLFWYQQALGQGPEFLTYFQNEAQLDKSGLPSDRFFAERPEGSVSTLKIQRTQQEDSAVYLCASSTSTGKDQPQHFGDGTRLSIL.

In its sample, this clonotype was seen many times. The V call is TRBV29-1, the J call TRBJ2-2; D call uncertain. The CDR3 has 11 amino acids. Trimming took off 3 bases at V and 6 bases at J, with 5 bases between the two ends. Germline CDR1 SQVTM, CDR2 ANQGSEA. CDR3 amino acids: CSVEWAGELFF. The CDR3 nucleotides are TGCAGCGTTGAGTGGGCCGGGGAGCTGTTTTTT.

This clonotype was detected only a few times. The chain uses TRBV7-3 and TRBJ2-5; D call uncertain. The V end was cut by 1 base, the J end by 5 bases, with 17 bases between. Germline loops: CDR1 SGHTA, CDR2 FQGTGA. This CDR3 spans 16 amino acids. The CDR3, as DNA: TGTGCCAGCAGCTTAAACGGGTACGGCCGCGAGGAGACCCAGTACTTC. Amino acid sequence: CASSLNGYGREETQYF.

This clonotype was counted between two and nine times. The chain uses TRBV7-2 and TRBJ2-1; the D gene is possibly TRBD2 (5 bases). V lost 1 base and J 2 bases, leaving 9 bases between the germline ends. The CDR3 length is 15 residues. The germline V gene has CDR1 SGHTA and CDR2 FQGNSA. The CDR3 sequence: CASSLERAAYNEQFF. CDR3 coding DNA: TGTGCCAGCAGCTTAGAACGAGCGGCCTACAATGAGCAGTTCTTC.

The V and J genes are TRBV7-9 and TRBJ1-1, with D unclear. The CDR3 sequence is 13 residues long. Germline V gene data show CDR1 as SEHNR and CDR2 as FQNEAQ (reference sequence). V lost 7 bases to trimming and J lost 3 bases, with 12 bases between them. The CDR3 DNA is TGTGCCAGCACCCACCCTCTTGACACTGAAGCTTTCTTT. This sequence encodes CASTHPLDTEAFF.

This clonotype was recorded many times. V gene TRBV9 combines with J gene TRBJ2-1; D not resolved. The CDR3 contains 16 residues. Germline CDR1 and CDR2: SGDLS and YYNGEE. Trimming cost V 0 bases and J 0 bases, with 10 bases left between them. The CDR3 region has the DNA TGTGCCAGCAGCGTAGGGTCTGCGAGCTCCTACAATGAGCAGTTCTTC. Protein sequence: CASSVGSASSYNEQFF.

The chain recombines TRBV9 with TRBJ2-3; 10 bases match TRBD2. CDR1 SGDLS and CDR2 YYNGEE come from the germline V gene. With V trimmed by 4 bases and J by 2 bases, 10 bases remained unmatched. The CDR3 consists of 17 residues. Here the CDR3 reads CASSPRSGTSVTDTQYF. The CDR3 DNA is TGTGCCAGCAGCCCGCGTTCCGGGACTAGCGTCACAGATACGCAGTATTTT.

Many counts were recorded for this clonotype. The V gene is TRBV11-3, the J gene TRBJ2-3; 8 bases line up with TRBD2. V lost 4 bases to trimming and J lost 5 bases; unmatched junction nucleotides: 5. The CDR3 consists of 14 residues. CDR1 is SGHNT and CDR2 is YENEEA in the germline V gene. The CDR3 here is CASSSREGEDTQYF. In DNA, the CDR3 is TGTGCCAGCAGCTCACGGGAGGGGGAAGATACGCAGTATTTT.

The CDR3 DNA follows: TGCGCCAGCAGCGCCCTGCGGGAGAACACCGGGGAGCTGTTTTTT. The encoded protein is CASSALRENTGELFF. This sequence joins TRBV10-2 and TRBJ2-2; maybe TRBD2 (6 bases). The germline CDR1 and CDR2 sequences are WSHSY and SAAADI. V was clipped by 6 bases and J by 1 base, with 12 bases between them. CDR3 length: 15 residues.

The chain links TRBV20-1 to TRBJ2-3; D ambiguous. V lost 2 bases, J lost 2 bases, and 20 bases lay in between. The CDR3 is made up of 17 amino acids. Germline CDR1 reads DFQATT; CDR2 reads SNEGSKA (reference sequence). The CDR3 bases are TGCAGTGCTAGAAATGCTAGGGAATTTATGGCCACAGATACGCAGTATTTT. Encoded protein: CSARNAREFMATDTQYF.

This clonotype was picked up many times. This sequence joins TRBV28 and TRBJ2-1; D not certain. This CDR3 region has 15 residues. Trimming stripped 6 bases from V and 5 bases from J, with 17 bases between. Germline V gene sequence: CDR1 MDHEN, CDR2 SYDVKM. The CDR3: CASSLNLGYNNEQFF. CDR3 coding DNA: TGTGCCAGCAGCCTCAATTTGGGCTACAACAATGAGCAGTTCTTC.

The table lists this clonotype with many counts. The genes are TRBV29-1 and TRBJ2-7, with no clear D. Trimming removed 2 bases from V and 0 bases from J, with 11 bases in between. The CDR3 is 14 amino acids. The germline V gene encodes CDR1 SQVTM and CDR2 ANQGSEA. The DNA for the CDR3 is TGCAGCGTTGAATCGGCAGATACCTCCTACGAGCAGTACTTC. This codes for CSVESADTSYEQYF.

Ten or more counts support this clonotype. The chain couples TRBV5-1 to TRBJ2-7, with D unclear. Germline V CDR1 and CDR2: SGHRS, YFSETQ. Trimming pared 4 bases from V and 2 bases from J, leaving 19 bases between. The CDR3 runs 16 residues. CDR3 sequence: CASSPPPDIGAYEQYF. CDR3 nucleotides: TGCGCCAGCAGCCCTCCGCCGGATATTGGGGCCTACGAGCAGTACTTC.

This clonotype came up a few times. The chain has TRBV20-1 and TRBJ2-5; a possible D gene is TRBD2 (5 bases). Trimming stripped 0 bases from V and 5 bases from J, with 13 bases between. The germline CDR1 and CDR2 sequences are DFQATT and SNEGSKA (reference sequence). The CDR3 is 14 residues long. The CDR3 DNA reads as TGCAGTGCTAGAGATCCGGGGAAATGGGAGACCCAGTACTTC. This sequence encodes CSARDPGKWETQYF.